Included here is one T cell receptor (beta chain) sequence, with context. Its antigen is still unknown. This record comes from a study of CD8+CD57+ T cells in acquired aplastic anemia. Whole-study context: The DNA of sorted CD4+ and CD8+ cells averaged around 3 ug.

General observations from the study: Controls and patients did not differ significantly in CD8+ Simpson's diversity.

Trimming at V came to 4 bases and at J to 0 bases, leaving 5 bases not matched to a gene. CDR1 is LGHNA, CDR2 YSLEER, per germline. CDR3 length: 15 residues. Patients sequenced had flow cytometry evidence of CD8+CD57+ cell expansion. TCR beta VDJ and CDR3 profiles were obtained from a genomic DNA template. TCRdb re-called the reads through MiXCR, storing one row per CDR3 protein. Of around 150,000 distinct CDR3 sequences in the sample, about two thirds were seen once. This sequence originates from a human donor with aplastic anemia. The sequenced sample consisted of sorted CD4+, CD8+, or CD8+CD57+ T cells (not recorded which) from PBMCs. This chain connects TRBV4-3 to TRBJ2-7, with TRBD1 matching over 8 bases. CDR3 amino acids: CASSLSTGVSYEQYF. In nucleotides, the CDR3 is TGCGCCAGCAGCCTGTCGACAGGGGTCTCCTACGAGCAGTACTTC.